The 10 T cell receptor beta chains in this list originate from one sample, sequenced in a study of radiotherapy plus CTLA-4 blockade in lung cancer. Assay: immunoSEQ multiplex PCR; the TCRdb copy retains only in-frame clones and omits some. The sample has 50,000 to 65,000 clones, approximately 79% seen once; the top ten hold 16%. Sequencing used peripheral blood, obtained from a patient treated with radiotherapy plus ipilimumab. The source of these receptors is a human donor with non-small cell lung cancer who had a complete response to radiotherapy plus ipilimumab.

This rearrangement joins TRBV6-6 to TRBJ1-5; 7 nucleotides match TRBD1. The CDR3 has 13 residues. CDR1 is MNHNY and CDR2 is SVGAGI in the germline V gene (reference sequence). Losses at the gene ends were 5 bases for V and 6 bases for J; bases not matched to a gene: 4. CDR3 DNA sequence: TGTGCCAGCAGTCCCACAGGGGTTCAGCCCCAGCATTTT. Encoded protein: CASSPTGVQPQHF.

The CDR3 spells CASSLDVGLKRQGLYF. CDR3 bases: TGTGCCAGCAGCTTAGATGTTGGGCTTAAGAGACAGGGGCTGTACTTC. This chain joins TRBV11-2 and TRBJ2-7, with 8 bases aligning to TRBD1. This CDR3 region has 16 residues. CDR1 and CDR2 (germline): SGHAT, FQNNGV. Trimming took 0 bases from V and 12 from J; bases not matched to a gene: 16.

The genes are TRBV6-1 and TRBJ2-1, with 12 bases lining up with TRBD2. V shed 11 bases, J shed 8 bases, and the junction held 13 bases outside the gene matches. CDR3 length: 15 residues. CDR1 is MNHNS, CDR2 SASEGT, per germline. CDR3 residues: CAVGPGLAGLDEQFF. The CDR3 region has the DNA TGTGCCGTGGGTCCCGGACTAGCGGGGCTCGATGAGCAGTTCTTC.

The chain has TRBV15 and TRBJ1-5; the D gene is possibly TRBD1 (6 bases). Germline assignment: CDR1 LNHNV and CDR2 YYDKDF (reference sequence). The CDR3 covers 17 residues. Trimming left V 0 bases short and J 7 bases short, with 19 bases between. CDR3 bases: TGTGCCACCAGCAGAGAGACAGGAGGATTTAGTAAACAGCCCCAGCATTTT. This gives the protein CATSRETGGFSKQPQHF. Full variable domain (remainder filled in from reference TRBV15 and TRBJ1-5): DAMVIQNPRYQVTQFGKPVTLSCSQTLNHNVMYWYQQKSSQAPKLLFHYYDKDFNNEADTPDNFQSRRPNTSFCFLDIRSPGLGDTAMYLCATSRETGGFSKQPQHFGDGTRLSIL.

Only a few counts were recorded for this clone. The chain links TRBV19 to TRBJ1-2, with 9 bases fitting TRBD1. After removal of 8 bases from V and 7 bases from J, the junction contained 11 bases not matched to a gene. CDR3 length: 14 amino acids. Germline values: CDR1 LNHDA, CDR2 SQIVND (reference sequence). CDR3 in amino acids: CASSTQGQGLGYTF. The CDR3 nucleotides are TGTGCCAGTTCTACTCAGGGACAGGGCCTTGGCTACACCTTC.

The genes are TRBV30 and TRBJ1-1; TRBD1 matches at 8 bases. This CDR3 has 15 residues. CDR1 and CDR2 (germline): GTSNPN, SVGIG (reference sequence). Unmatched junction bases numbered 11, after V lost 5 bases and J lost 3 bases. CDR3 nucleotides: TGTGCCTGGGCCCAGGGGGCCCGGTTGGACACTGAAGCTTTCTTT. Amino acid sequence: CAWAQGARLDTEAFF.

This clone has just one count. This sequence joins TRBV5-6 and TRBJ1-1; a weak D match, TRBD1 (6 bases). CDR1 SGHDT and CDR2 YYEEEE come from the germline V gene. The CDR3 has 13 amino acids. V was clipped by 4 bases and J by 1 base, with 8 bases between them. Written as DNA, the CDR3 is TGTGCCAGCAGCGTCAGGGGGAACACTGAAGCTTTCTTT. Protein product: CASSVRGNTEAFF.

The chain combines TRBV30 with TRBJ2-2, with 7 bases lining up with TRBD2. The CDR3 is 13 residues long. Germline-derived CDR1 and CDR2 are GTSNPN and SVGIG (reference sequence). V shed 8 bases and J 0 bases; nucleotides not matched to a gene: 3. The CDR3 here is CALTSANTGELFF. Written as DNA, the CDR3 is TGTGCCCTCACTAGCGCGAACACCGGGGAGCTGTTTTTT. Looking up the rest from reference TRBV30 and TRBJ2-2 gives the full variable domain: SQTIHQWPATLVQPVGSPLSLECTVEGTSNPNLYWYRQAAGRGLQLLFYSVGIGQISSEVPQNLSASRPQDRQFILSSKKLLLSDSGFYLCALTSANTGELFFGEGSRLTVL.

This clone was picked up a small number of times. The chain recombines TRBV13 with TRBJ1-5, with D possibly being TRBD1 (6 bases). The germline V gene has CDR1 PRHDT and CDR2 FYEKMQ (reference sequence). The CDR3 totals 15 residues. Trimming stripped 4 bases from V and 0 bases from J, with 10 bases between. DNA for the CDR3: TGTGCCAGCAGCTCACAGGGAAATAGCAATCAGCCCCAGCATTTT. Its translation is CASSSQGNSNQPQHF.

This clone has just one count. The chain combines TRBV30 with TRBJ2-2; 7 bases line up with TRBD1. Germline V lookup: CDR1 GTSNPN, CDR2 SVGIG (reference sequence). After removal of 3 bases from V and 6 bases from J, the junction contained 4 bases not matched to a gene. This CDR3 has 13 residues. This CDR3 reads CAWRPQGAGELFF. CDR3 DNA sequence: TGTGCCTGGAGACCTCAGGGGGCCGGGGAGCTGTTTTTT.